A single sample is the source of the 28 T cell receptor beta chains below, sequenced in a study of T cell changes during pregnancy in multiple sclerosis. Clones were read by immunoSEQ multiplex PCR, and TCRdb kept only the in-frame ones, dropping some. The sample shows around 45,000 clones, 75% to 95% of them seen only once. The sample consisted of CD4+ T cells from peripheral blood mononuclear cells, taken before pregnancy. These receptor sequences come from a female donor with multiple sclerosis, enrolled in a pregnancy study.

The V gene is TRBV29-1, the J gene TRBJ1-1; D perhaps matches TRBD1 (5 bases). Trimming removed 7 bases from V and 2 bases from J, with 11 bases in between. Germline V gene data show CDR1 as SQVTM and CDR2 as ANQGSEA. The length of the CDR3 is 12 residues. For the CDR3, the DNA is TGCAGCGCCGCGACAGCCAACACTGAAGCTTTCTTT. Protein sequence: CSAATANTEAFF.

The chain carries TRBV6-5 and TRBJ1-1, with TRBD1 matching 9 bases. The V segment lost 5 bases and the J segment 2 bases; nucleotides outside the gene matches: 6. The CDR3 consists of 15 residues. Germline CDR1 and CDR2: MNHEY and SVGAGI. CDR3 sequence: CASSDWDRANTEAFF. CDR3 nucleotide sequence: TGTGCCAGCAGTGACTGGGACAGGGCAAACACTGAAGCTTTCTTT.

The chain is built from TRBV6-5 and TRBJ2-7; 11 bases agree with TRBD1. J was trimmed by 2 bases and V by 2 bases; bases with no gene match: 2. Germline CDR1 is MNHEY and CDR2 is SVGAGI. The CDR3 spans 15 residues. The DNA of the CDR3 is TGTGCCAGCAGTTACCGGGACAGGGGGGCCTACGAGCAGTACTTC. This sequence encodes CASSYRDRGAYEQYF.

This sequence joins TRBV19 and TRBJ1-1, with D possibly being TRBD1 (5 bases). V was shortened by 3 bases and J by 0 bases, with 14 bases between the two germline ends. Germline loops: CDR1 LNHDA, CDR2 SQIVND (reference sequence). CDR3 length: 16 amino acids. The CDR3 DNA reads as TGTGCCAGTAGTATTAGCCGGGGGAAAATGAACACTGAAGCTTTCTTT. Encoded protein: CASSISRGKMNTEAFF.

The V call is TRBV13, the J call TRBJ2-1; TRBD2 is a possible D gene (6 bases). The CDR3 has 16 amino acids. Germline V gene data show CDR1 as PRHDT and CDR2 as FYEKMQ (reference sequence). V was clipped by 5 bases and J by 7 bases, with 21 bases between them. The CDR3 here is CASSHAFLGGYNEQFF. The CDR3 DNA sequence: TGTGCCAGCAGCCACGCTTTTCTTGGGGGGTATAATGAGCAGTTCTTC. The full variable domain, its missing parts supplied by reference TRBV13 and TRBJ2-1, is AAGVIQSPRHLIKEKRETATLKCYPIPRHDTVYWYQQGPGQDPQFLISFYEKMQSDKGSIPDRFSAQQFSDYHSELNMSSLELGDSALYFCASSHAFLGGYNEQFFGPGTRLTVL.

The V gene is TRBV7-6, the J gene TRBJ1-1; 9 bases are shared with TRBD1. The J segment lost 6 bases and the V segment lost 1 base, leaving 0 bases of the junction unmatched. This CDR3 is built from 13 residues. Per the germline V gene, CDR1 is SGHVS and CDR2 is FNYEAQ. DNA for the CDR3: TGTGCCAGCAGCTTAGGACAGGGGGCTGAAGCTTTCTTT. This translates into CASSLGQGAEAFF. The variable domain in full, completed from reference TRBV7-6 and TRBJ1-1, reads GAGVSQSPRYKVTKRGQDVALRCDPISGHVSLYWYRQALGQGPEFLTYFNYEAQQDKSGLPNDRFSAERPEGSISTLTIQRTEQRDSAMYRCASSLGQGAEAFFGQGTRLTVV.

The chain uses TRBV12-5 and TRBJ2-2; a possible D gene is TRBD2 (7 bases). The CDR3 is made up of 14 amino acids. V was clipped by 5 bases and J by 3 bases, with 10 bases between them. Germline CDR1 and CDR2: LGHNT and FRNRAP. Here the CDR3 reads CASGRGGDTGELFF. The CDR3, as DNA: TGTGCTAGTGGTAGGGGGGGGGACACCGGGGAGCTGTTTTTT.

This sequence joins TRBV7-2 and TRBJ2-7; D not resolved. The CDR3 spans 12 residues. V dropped 2 bases and J dropped 7 bases, with 9 bases sitting between them. Germline values: CDR1 SGHTA, CDR2 FQGNSA. The CDR3 DNA follows: TGTGCCAGCAGCTTACAAGCGTGGGAGCAGTACTTC. The encoded protein is CASSLQAWEQYF.

V is TRBV6-1 and J is TRBJ1-1; D uncertain. The V end lost 7 bases, the J end lost 5 bases, and 20 bases lay between the germline ends. This CDR3 contains 15 residues. Per the germline V gene, CDR1 is MNHNS and CDR2 is SASEGT. In DNA form, the CDR3 reads TGTGCCAGCACTCCAAGGAGGGCAGGTAATACTGAAGCTTTCTTT. This encodes CASTPRRAGNTEAFF.

The CDR3 protein is CASGLPTLGQGEAFF. CDR3 DNA: TGTGCTAGTGGTTTGCCAACTCTCGGACAGGGAGAAGCTTTCTTT. V gene TRBV12-5 combines with J gene TRBJ1-1; 8 bases are a match to TRBD1. The length of the CDR3 is 15 residues. The germline CDR1 and CDR2 sequences are LGHNT and FRNRAP. J was trimmed by 8 bases and V by 2 bases; bases with no gene match: 10. The entire variable domain, with the rest obtained from reference TRBV12-5 and TRBJ1-1, is as follows: DARVTQTPRHKVTEMGQEVTMRCQPILGHNTVFWYRQTMMQGLELLAYFRNRAPLDDSGMPKDRFSAEMPDATLATLKIQPSEPRDSAVYFCASGLPTLGQGEAFFGQGTRLTVV.

CDR3 loop: CASRTETPPGIFF. CDR3 DNA: TGTGCCAGCAGAACTGAGACGCCCCCGGGGATTTTCTTC. The chain is built from TRBV6-5 and TRBJ2-1, with D perhaps TRBD2 (5 bases). V lost 6 bases to trimming and J lost 16 bases, with 22 bases between them. From germline, CDR1 is MNHEY and CDR2 SVGAGI. The CDR3 has 13 residues.

The chain couples TRBV19 to TRBJ2-1, with TRBD2 identical over 10 bases. The CDR3 covers 14 residues. Trimming took 5 bases from V and 6 from J; bases not matched to a gene: 4. Germline CDR1 and CDR2: LNHDA and SQIVND (reference sequence). CDR3 loop: CASSPGLASNEQFF. CDR3 coding DNA: TGTGCCAGTAGTCCGGGACTAGCGTCCAATGAGCAGTTCTTC.

The rearrangement links TRBV5-1 to TRBJ2-7; D uncertain. CDR1 is SGHRS and CDR2 is YFSETQ in the germline V gene. Trimming took 0 bases from V and 4 from J, leaving 11 bases between them. The CDR3 covers 14 residues. CDR3 DNA sequence: TGCGCCAGCAGCTTGGGTGGGCAGTTTTACGAGCAGTACTTC. Protein: CASSLGGQFYEQYF.

The rearrangement links TRBV29-1 to TRBJ2-1; D might be TRBD2 (6 bases). V was pared by 5 bases and J by 14 bases, with 25 bases between. Germline values: CDR1 SQVTM, CDR2 ANQGSEA. The length of the CDR3 is 14 residues. This CDR3 is CSVPRRAGFSGEFF. Written as DNA, the CDR3 is TGCAGCGTTCCAAGGAGGGCAGGCTTCAGCGGCGAGTTCTTC.

This clone has a single count. The chain uses TRBV7-2 and TRBJ1-1; a weak D match, TRBD1 (5 bases). V was clipped by 1 base and J by 5 bases, with 8 bases between them. CDR3 length: 13 amino acids. Germline V gene data show CDR1 as SGHTA and CDR2 as FQGNSA. In DNA form, the CDR3 reads TGTGCCAGCAGCTTAGTCTCAGGGACTGAAGCTTTCTTT. This gives the protein CASSLVSGTEAFF.

V is TRBV18 and J is TRBJ2-3, with TRBD2 matching over 12 bases. This CDR3 spans 19 amino acids. Germline V gene data show CDR1 as KGHSH and CDR2 as LQKENI. V gave up 2 bases and J gave up 2 bases; unmatched junction bases: 11. Here the CDR3 reads CASSPGPLLAGGSTDTQYF. As DNA, the CDR3 is TGTGCCAGCTCACCAGGGCCTCTACTAGCGGGGGGTTCCACAGATACGCAGTATTTT.

The chain couples TRBV2 to TRBJ2-3, with D possibly TRBD2 on 6 matching bases. V was trimmed by 4 bases and J by 3 bases, leaving 11 bases between them. The germline CDR1 and CDR2 sequences are SNHLY and FYNNEI. The CDR3 contains 14 residues. The DNA for the CDR3 is TGTGCCAGCAGTGTGGCAGGAGGGACAGATACGCAGTATTTT. Translated, it gives CASSVAGGTDTQYF.

The chain couples TRBV1 to TRBJ2-6; TRBD1 is taken as the D call from the table, unchecked against the DNA. TRBV1 is described as a pseudogene. This CDR3 has 17 residues. This CDR3 reads CTSSNMCLQSRANVLTF. CDR3 nucleotides: TGCACCAGCAGCAACATGTGTTTGCAAAGTCGGGCCAACGTCCTGACTTTC.

The CDR3 sequence is CASSWTAQETQYF. As DNA, the CDR3 is TGTGCCAGCAGCTGGACAGCCCAAGAGACCCAGTACTTC. The rearrangement links TRBV7-2 to TRBJ2-5; a weak D match, TRBD1 (6 bases). V lost 4 bases, J lost 1 base, and 7 bases lay in between. This CDR3 has 13 residues. The germline gives CDR1 SGHTA, CDR2 FQGNSA.

The CDR3 loop is CASSLTSGRGNEQFF. DNA for the CDR3: TGTGCCAGCAGCTTGACTAGCGGGAGAGGGAATGAGCAGTTCTTC. V is TRBV6-1 and J is TRBJ2-1; TRBD2 agrees at 12 bases. The CDR3 contains 15 residues. V was clipped by 6 bases and J by 7 bases; unmatched bases: 7. Looked up from germline, CDR1 is MNHNS and CDR2 is SASEGT.

The rearrangement joins TRBV2 to TRBJ2-1; unclear D gene. V was trimmed by 3 bases and J by 0 bases, leaving 3 bases between them. The CDR3 has 13 residues. Germline-derived CDR1 and CDR2 are SNHLY and FYNNEI. The CDR3 spells CASSDSSYNEQFF. CDR3 sequence (DNA): TGTGCCAGCAGTGACAGCTCCTACAATGAGCAGTTCTTC.

This sequence joins TRBV6-1 and TRBJ1-1; 8 positions agree with TRBD1. CDR3 length: 14 residues. V trimming: 5 bases; J trimming: 8 bases; junction bases outside the gene matches: 10. CDR1 and CDR2 (germline): MNHNS, SASEGT. CDR3 sequence: CASSFLTGGKEAFF. The CDR3 DNA sequence: TGTGCCAGCAGTTTTTTAACAGGGGGAAAGGAAGCTTTCTTT.

The rearrangement links TRBV7-7 to TRBJ2-1; TRBD2 aligns across 8 bases. This CDR3 is 13 amino acids long. J lost 13 bases, V lost 5 bases, and 10 bases had no gene match. Germline V gene sequence: CDR1 SSHAT, CDR2 FNYEAQ (reference sequence). CDR3 bases: TGTGCCAGCAGCCAAATTAGCGGGACATCCCAGTTCTTC. Translated: CASSQISGTSQFF. Based on the CDR3 plus reference TRBV7-7 and TRBJ2-1, the full variable domain is GAGVSQSPRYKVTKRGQDVTLRCDPISSHATLYWYQQALGQGPEFLTYFNYEAQPDKSGLPSDRFSAERPEGSISTLTIQRTEQRDSAMYRCASSQISGTSQFFGPGTRLTVL.

The V and J genes are TRBV4-1 and TRBJ1-5, with TRBD1 matching 9 bases. CDR1 is MGHRA and CDR2 is YSYEKL in the germline V gene. V lost 1 base to trimming and J lost 3 bases; unmatched junction nucleotides: 1. CDR3 length: 15 residues. The DNA for the CDR3 is TGCGCCAGCAGCCAAGTACAGGGGGCCAATCAGCCCCAGCATTTT. Protein product: CASSQVQGANQPQHF.

J is TRBJ1-1 and V is TRBV19, with a possible D match to TRBD1 (5 bases). Germline V gene data show CDR1 as LNHDA and CDR2 as SQIVND (reference sequence). Trimming took off 2 bases at V and 5 bases at J, with 12 bases between the two ends. The CDR3 has 14 amino acids. CDR3 nucleotide sequence: TGTGCCAGTAGTATAAGGCAGGGAAATACTGAAGCTTTCTTT. Translation: CASSIRQGNTEAFF.

This chain connects TRBV4-3 to TRBJ1-5; D unresolved. V was pared by 0 bases and J by 2 bases, with 8 bases between. The germline V gene encodes CDR1 LGHNA and CDR2 YSLEER. There are 15 residues in the CDR3. CDR3 in amino acids: CASSQEHGGNQPQHF. The CDR3 nucleotides read TGCGCCAGCAGCCAAGAACATGGTGGCAATCAGCCCCAGCATTTT.

This clone was observed once. The chain combines TRBV11-2 with TRBJ2-2, with 8 bases fitting TRBD1. The junction had 8 bases not matched to a gene; V was cut back by 1 base and J by 7 bases. The CDR3 consists of 16 residues. Germline CDR1 SGHAT, CDR2 FQNNGV. The CDR3 sequence: CASSLGARGRSGELFF. DNA of the CDR3: TGTGCCAGCAGCTTAGGGGCCAGGGGGCGTAGCGGGGAGCTGTTTTTT. The complete variable domain, with remaining parts taken from reference TRBV11-2 and TRBJ2-2, reads EAGVAQSPRYKIIEKRQSVAFWCNPISGHATLYWYQQILGQGPKLLIQFQNNGVVDDSQLPKDRFSAERLKGVDSTLKIQPAKLEDSAVYLCASSLGARGRSGELFFGEGSRLTVL.

The chain employs TRBV6-1 and TRBJ2-1; TRBD2 might be the D (5 bases). Between the trimmed V and J ends, which lost 8 bases and 10 bases, there was a span of 24 bases. The CDR3 loop spans 15 amino acids. Germline V lookup: CDR1 MNHNS, CDR2 SASEGT. DNA of the CDR3: TGTGCCAGCCGAGGGTCGAGACCACCTTCATGGGAGCAGTTCTTC. Translated, it gives CASRGSRPPSWEQFF.